Shown below are 2 T cell receptor beta chains from a single sample sequenced in a study of T cells expressing NK-cell markers. Following a re-call of the 5' RACE reads, TCRdb has one entry per CDR3 protein and lacks DNA. The sample's table shows some 410,000 distinct CDR3 sequences. Sequencing was carried out using blood T cells: a sorted CD56 or NKG2C T cell subset, CD4+ or CD8+ T cells, or bulk PBMC T cells (not recorded which). The receptors were gathered from a woman aged 18 to 75 in good health.

The chain links TRBV27 to TRBJ1-4; with no DNA, the TCRdb D assignment of TRBD1 cannot be verified. The CDR3 is made up of 16 amino acids. Germline lookup yields CDR1 MNHEY and CDR2 SMNVEV (reference sequence). The CDR3 is CASSLRAGRVREKLFF.

The chain couples TRBV7-2 to TRBJ2-7; the TRBD2 assignment by TCRdb is unverifiable without DNA. CDR1 SGHTA and CDR2 FQGNSA come from the germline V gene. The CDR3 has 14 residues. CDR3 protein: CASSSWGGTGEQYF.